This T cell receptor beta chain came from a study of control samples from healthy donors and cancer patients. Trimming cost V 4 bases and J 8 bases, with 14 bases left between them. The germline V gene has CDR1 SNHLY and CDR2 FYNNEI. This CDR3 is built from 14 residues. Data came from immunoSEQ multiplex PCR; TCRdb stores just in-frame clones and leaves some out. Of about 57,000 clones in the sample, approximately 90% were seen once. This chain connects TRBV2 to TRBJ1-4, with unresolved D. The TCR sequence derives from a man younger than 40 with colorectal cancer. The sample consisted of PBMCs. CDR3 sequence reads: CASSGGSIWEKLFF. The CDR3 DNA is TGTGCCAGCAGTGGAGGGTCGATTTGGGAAAAACTGTTTTTT. The entire variable domain, with the rest obtained from reference TRBV2 and TRBJ1-4, is as follows: EPEVTQTPSHQVTQMGQEVILRCVPISNHLYFYWYRQILGQKVEFLVSFYNNEISEKSEIFDDQFSVERPDGSNFTLKIRSTKLEDSAMYFCASSGGSIWEKLFFGSGTQLSVL.